Listed below are T cell receptor beta chains from one sample, sequenced in a study of blood T cell repertoires in COVID-19. Some clones are missing from TCRdb's copy, which holds only in-frame ones; the method was immunoSEQ multiplex PCR. The sample includes about 350,000 clones, 80% to 90% seen only once; the top ten take around 9.9%. Specimen: peripheral blood. The receptors shown here come from a man between 25 and 39 years old with COVID-19, enrolled during active disease. Both conserved end residues are part of each CDR3. The D gene is left open where the match is weak. Size values are once, few and many counts, or a class for expanded clones, and some rows have none.

TGCAGTGCTAGTTCCGGGACAGTGTACTTC	CSASSGTVYF	TRBD1	once	TRBV20-1	TRBJ2-5
TGCAGCGTAACGGGACAGCTAAACAATGAGCAGTTCTTC	CSVTGQLNNEQFF	TRBD1	-	TRBV29-1	TRBJ2-1
TGTGCCAGCAGTCCCACAAGTCCAGGGAATTCACCCCTCCACTTT	CASSPTSPGNSPLHF	-	-	TRBV2	TRBJ1-6
TGCGCCAGCAGCCAAGGGGAGGGAGCAATGAACACTGAAGCTTTCTTT	CASSQGEGAMNTEAFF	-	-	TRBV4-1	TRBJ1-1
TGTGCCTGGAGTGTAGCAGGGCGGATAGCTGAAGCTTTCTTT	CAWSVAGRIAEAFF	-	-	TRBV30	TRBJ1-1
TGTGCCAGTAGTACCCCAGACAGGGGTAATCAGCCCCAGCATTTT	CASSTPDRGNQPQHF	TRBD1	-	TRBV19	TRBJ1-5
TGTGCCAGCAGCGTAGAAAGGGCTAGCTGGCGCCAAAGCGGCACAGATACGCAGTATTTT	CASSVERASWRQSGTDTQYF	-	-	TRBV9	TRBJ2-3
TGTGCCAGCTCACCGCCAGGACTAGCGGGAGGGACAGATACGCAGTATTTT	CASSPPGLAGGTDTQYF	TRBD2	-	TRBV18	TRBJ2-3
TGCGCCAGCAATGGCGGGAGCTCCTACGAGCAGTACTTC	CASNGGSSYEQYF	TRBD2	-	TRBV10-2	TRBJ2-7
TGCGCCAGCAGCCAGGTCTGGGACAGCCCTAATGAAAAACTGTTTTTT	CASSQVWDSPNEKLFF	TRBD1	-	TRBV4-3	TRBJ1-4
TGTGCCAGCAGCACCGGGACACCTTACAATCAGCCCCAGCATTTT	CASSTGTPYNQPQHF	-	-	TRBV6-6	TRBJ1-5
TGTGCCAGCAGAACAGGGATAGAGACCCAGTACTTC	CASRTGIETQYF	-	-	TRBV12-3/TRBV12-4	TRBJ2-5
TGTGCCAGTAGTATTGGTGGGAGTAAGCGCGAGCGGCAGTTCTTC	CASSIGGSKRERQFF	-	-	TRBV19	TRBJ2-1
TGTGCCAGCTGCCGGGACTACCGCGATGAGCAGTTCTTC	CASCRDYRDEQFF	TRBD2	-	TRBV12-3/TRBV12-4	TRBJ2-1